The clone carrying this TCR beta chain was counted only a few times. Its antigen is currently unknown. This entry is derived from a study of T cell repertoires in cytomegalovirus infection. Study overall: Shared public TCR beta signatures pointed to both CMV infection and a matching HLA type.

Study results and caveats: Summed frequency of shared TCR beta families picked out CMV carriers who also had the relevant HLA.

TCRdb fed the reads into MiXCR, producing one record per CDR3 protein. This sample has around 550,000 distinct CDR3 sequences; 26% occur once, and the top ten carry roughly an eighth. The V gene end was trimmed by 3 bases and the J gene end by 6 bases; junction bases not matched to a gene: 8. The CDR3 extends over 14 amino acids. Germline CDR1 reads SGHVT; CDR2 reads SQSDAQ. V and J are TRBV7-4 and TRBJ2-7; 7 positions match TRBD2. Material for sequencing was PBMCs. The receptor's source is a human donor in good health (CMV status not recorded). Some clones in this sample may be carry-over from other donors' samples. The CDR3 is CASSFRREGCEQYV. The CDR3 DNA reads as TGTGCCAGCAGCTTCAGAAGGGAGGGATGCGAGCAGTACGTC.